The 24 T cell receptor beta chains presented below share a single source sample, sequenced in a study of T-cell reconstitution after alpha-beta-depleted transplantation in children. Unique molecular identifiers were incorporated during preparation of the TCRbeta library. In TCRdb, the PCR reads were re-called with MiXCR into one record per CDR3 protein. The sample includes some 200,000 distinct CDR3 sequences, around 8.9% of them seen just once. This specimen consisted of PBMCs from the stem cell graft donor, obtained from the stem cell graft. Source of these receptors: a human donor who donated a stem cell graft to a child with SCID.

This chain connects TRBV18 to TRBJ2-3, with D perhaps TRBD2 (5 bases). In germline, CDR1 is KGHSH, CDR2 LQKENI. The CDR3 is made up of 15 amino acids. Trimming removed 3 bases at V and 1 base at J, with 11 bases between. This CDR3 is CASSPEDSGTDTQYF. In nucleotides, the CDR3 is TGTGCCAGCTCACCGGAAGATAGCGGCACAGATACGCAGTATTTT.

This clonotype was observed a handful of times. This chain connects TRBV6-1 to TRBJ2-5; no clear D gene. CDR3 length: 14 residues. V was pared by 3 bases and J by 9 bases, with 17 bases between. CDR1 MNHNS and CDR2 SASEGT come from the germline V gene. CDR3 DNA sequence: TGTGCCAGCAGTGAGCCCCCGGGTCAGGCCGCCCAGTACTTC. Its protein is CASSEPPGQAAQYF.

At least ten counts were recorded for this clonotype. The rearrangement joins TRBV20-1 to TRBJ2-7; D unresolved. Between the trimmed V and J ends, which lost 1 base and 2 bases, there was a span of 3 bases. The germline CDR1 and CDR2 sequences are DFQATT and SNEGSKA (reference sequence). This CDR3 is built from 11 residues. CDR3 DNA sequence: TGCAGTGCTAGAGGCCCCTACGAGCAGTACTTC. This gives the protein CSARGPYEQYF.

The table lists this clonotype with many counts. The V gene is TRBV5-6, the J gene TRBJ2-3, with D perhaps TRBD2 (6 bases). Trimming stripped 0 bases from V and 4 bases from J, with 15 bases between. Germline values: CDR1 SGHDT, CDR2 YYEEEE. The CDR3 sequence is 16 residues long. The CDR3 nucleotides are TGTGCCAGCAGCTTGGCCGTGTCAGCGGGCCCAGATACGCAGTATTTT. Its protein product is CASSLAVSAGPDTQYF.

Concerning this clonotype itself: The junction shows a germline mismatch at one end, possibly a read error. V usage is TRBV20-1 and J usage is TRBJ1-5; no clear D gene. The CDR3 totals 12 residues. Germline V gene lookup returns CDR1 DFQATT and CDR2 SNEGSKA (reference sequence). The CDR3 sequence is CSARYSKQPQHF. The CDR3, as DNA: TGCAGTGCCCGCTATAGCAAACAGCCCCAGCATTTT.

In its sample, this clonotype was seen many times. The V call is TRBV7-9, the J call TRBJ2-7; 9 bases fit TRBD2. Trimming took 5 bases from V and 1 from J; bases not matched to a gene: 6. There are 15 residues in the CDR3. Per germline, CDR1 SEHNR and CDR2 FQNEAQ (reference sequence). The CDR3 here is CASSGVAGVSYEQYF. CDR3 sequence (DNA): TGTGCCAGCAGCGGCGTAGCGGGGGTGTCCTACGAGCAGTACTTC.

This clonotype was picked up many times. The chain employs TRBV30 and TRBJ2-7; D is possibly TRBD2 (6 bases). With 4 bases removed from V and 3 bases from J, the gap between germline ends came to 16 bases. This CDR3 spans 14 amino acids. Germline CDR1 reads GTSNPN; CDR2 reads SVGIG (reference sequence). CDR3 sequence reads: CAWTPRTGDYEQYF. The CDR3 DNA reads TGTGCCTGGACTCCTAGGACGGGGGACTACGAGCAGTACTTC.

This clonotype has only a few counts. The J gene is TRBJ1-5, the V gene TRBV7-2; 9 bases are a match to TRBD1. V trimming: 4 bases; J trimming: 3 bases; junction bases outside the gene matches: 7. Per germline, CDR1 SGHTA and CDR2 FQGNSA. The CDR3 sequence is 16 residues long. In DNA, the CDR3 is TGTGCCAGCAGCTACCGGACAGGGGTTTACAATCAGCCCCAGCATTTT. Translated, it gives CASSYRTGVYNQPQHF.

This clonotype has at least ten counts. The chain employs TRBV7-9 and TRBJ2-1; D remains unclear. CDR1 and CDR2 (germline): SEHNR, FQNEAQ (reference sequence). The CDR3 length is 12 residues. The V end was cut by 1 base, the J end by 9 bases, with 7 bases between. CDR3 DNA: TGTGCCAGCAGCTTAGAGGGTCTTGAGCAGTTCTTC. Protein sequence: CASSLEGLEQFF. Full variable domain (remainder filled in from reference TRBV7-9 and TRBJ2-1): DTGVSQNPRHKITKRGQNVTFRCDPISEHNRLYWYRQTLGQGPEFLTYFQNEAQLEKSRLLSDRFSAERPKGSFSTLEIQRTEQGDSAMYLCASSLEGLEQFFGPGTRLTVL.

This clonotype showed up many times. The V gene is TRBV5-6, the J gene TRBJ2-1; maybe TRBD1 (6 bases). Trimming stripped 10 bases from V and 2 bases from J, with 16 bases between. The germline CDR1 and CDR2 sequences are SGHDT and YYEEEE. The CDR3 runs 14 residues. CDR3 sequence reads: CASDQGLPYNEQFF. The CDR3 nucleotides are TGTGCCTCCGACCAGGGGTTGCCCTACAATGAGCAGTTCTTC.

This clonotype was picked up many times. The chain combines TRBV7-9 with TRBJ1-2, with D perhaps TRBD1 (5 bases). The V and J ends lost 0 bases and 6 bases respectively, with 8 bases between them. Per the germline V gene, CDR1 is SEHNR and CDR2 is FQNEAQ (reference sequence). This CDR3 contains 13 residues. CDR3 loop: CASSLAGRDGYTF. The CDR3 coding sequence is TGTGCCAGCAGCTTAGCCGGCAGGGATGGCTACACCTTC.

There are many counts of this clonotype. The gene calls are TRBV20-1 and TRBJ2-3; unclear D gene. Looked up from germline, CDR1 is DFQATT and CDR2 is SNEGSKA (reference sequence). V shed 3 bases and J shed 2 bases, with 6 bases lying between them. The CDR3 runs 12 residues. CDR3 in DNA: TGCAGTGCTAGCACAACCACAGATACGCAGTATTTT. Translation gives CSASTTTDTQYF.

This clonotype appeared many times. The CDR3 reads CASSLATGRNTGELFF. The DNA for the CDR3 is TGCGCCAGCAGCTTGGCGACAGGAAGAAACACCGGGGAGCTGTTTTTT. The chain uses TRBV5-1 and TRBJ2-2; TRBD1 is a possible D gene (6 bases). Between the trimmed V and J ends, which lost 0 bases and 2 bases, there was a span of 11 bases. The CDR3 has 16 amino acids. CDR1 and CDR2 (germline): SGHRS, YFSETQ. The full variable domain, completed using reference TRBV5-1 and TRBJ2-2, is KAGVTQTPRYLIKTRGQQVTLSCSPISGHRSVSWYQQTPGQGLQFLFEYFSETQRNKGNFPGRFSGRQFSNSRSEMNVSTLELGDSALYLCASSLATGRNTGELFFGEGSRLTVL.

This clonotype came up many times. J is TRBJ1-4 and V is TRBV7-9; D is uncertain. Trimming took 1 base from V and 5 from J, leaving 14 bases between them. The germline V gene encodes CDR1 SEHNR and CDR2 FQNEAQ (reference sequence). The CDR3 covers 16 residues. CDR3 protein: CASSLDLQTENEKLFF. In DNA form, the CDR3 reads TGTGCCAGCAGCTTAGATCTGCAGACCGAGAATGAAAAACTGTTTTTT.

In this sample, this clonotype turned up many times. The chain joins TRBV4-1 to TRBJ1-5, with D uncertain. The CDR3 covers 15 residues. Germline lookup yields CDR1 MGHRA and CDR2 YSYEKL. Trimming shortened V by 4 bases and J by 3 bases, and 13 bases separated the two germline ends. The CDR3 reads CASSPGAPNNQPQHF. CDR3 sequence (DNA): TGCGCCAGCAGCCCCGGAGCCCCCAACAATCAGCCCCAGCATTTT.

This clonotype was observed at least ten times. The chain uses TRBV20-1 and TRBJ1-1; possibly TRBD1 for D (5 bases). This CDR3 has 12 residues. Germline V lookup: CDR1 DFQATT, CDR2 SNEGSKA (reference sequence). With 4 bases removed from V and 4 bases from J, the gap between germline ends came to 10 bases. CDR3 sequence reads: CSAKKGTTEAFF. CDR3 DNA sequence: TGCAGTGCTAAGAAAGGGACCACTGAAGCTTTCTTT.

This clonotype was recorded at least ten times. The rearrangement uses TRBV20-1 and TRBJ1-4, with unresolved D. The V gene lost 1 base and the J gene lost 5 bases, with 5 bases spanning the gap. The CDR3 runs to 12 residues. Per germline, CDR1 DFQATT and CDR2 SNEGSKA (reference sequence). The CDR3 coding sequence is TGCAGTGCTAGAGGAGGGAATGAAAAACTGTTTTTT. Translating it yields CSARGGNEKLFF.

At least ten counts were recorded for this clonotype. This rearrangement joins TRBV6-5 to TRBJ2-1, with TRBD2 identical over 13 bases. Germline CDR1 is MNHEY and CDR2 is SVGAGI. This CDR3 spans 15 amino acids. J was trimmed by 10 bases and V by 7 bases; bases with no gene match: 10. The CDR3 DNA follows: TGTGCCAGCATGTCACTAGCGGGGGGGCTATGGGAGCAGTTCTTC. It specifies CASMSLAGGLWEQFF.

This clonotype was observed many times. Its ends do not fully match the called genes, so a read error is possible. The chain uses TRBV7-2 and TRBJ2-1; D is possibly TRBD1 or TRBD2 (5 bases each). The CDR3 totals 12 residues. Germline CDR1 SGHTA, CDR2 FQGNSA. The CDR3: CASSLPGPLNNF. CDR3 nucleotide sequence: TGTGCCAGCAGCTTACCGGGACCGTTGAATAACTTC.

This clonotype was picked up many times. The chain has TRBV20-1 and TRBJ2-1, with D hard to call. The V gene lost 3 bases and the J gene lost 0 bases, with 9 bases spanning the gap. The CDR3 runs 14 residues. CDR1 and CDR2 from the germline V gene are DFQATT and SNEGSKA (reference sequence). CDR3 region: CSASTPSSYNEQFF. The CDR3 DNA follows: TGCAGTGCTAGCACTCCGAGCTCCTACAATGAGCAGTTCTTC.

Concerning this clonotype itself: This may arise from a read error, as a much more abundant clone is one base away. J is TRBJ2-2 and V is TRBV18, with D unresolved. Germline CDR1 is KGHSH and CDR2 is LQKENI. This CDR3 spans 17 amino acids. DNA for the CDR3: TGTGTCAGCTCACCACTGCTACGGGCCCCGAACACCGGGGAGCTGTTTTTT. Amino acid sequence: CVSSPLLRAPNTGELFF.

Many counts were recorded for this clonotype. The rearrangement links TRBV28 to TRBJ2-1; 7 bases match TRBD1. CDR1 and CDR2 from the germline V gene are MDHEN and SYDVKM. V was clipped by 1 base and J by 3 bases; unmatched bases: 6. This CDR3 has 16 residues. The CDR3 loop is CASSLYGQAGYNEQFF. The CDR3 coding sequence is TGTGCCAGCAGTTTATACGGACAGGCTGGCTACAATGAGCAGTTCTTC.

This clonotype was counted ten times or more. The gene calls are TRBV20-1 and TRBJ2-1; D may be TRBD2 (6 bases). Per the germline V gene, CDR1 is DFQATT and CDR2 is SNEGSKA (reference sequence). This CDR3 has 14 amino acids. V was shortened by 5 bases and J by 6 bases, with 17 bases between the two germline ends. The CDR3 bases are TGCAGTGCTTCACCCACCGGGACTCCCAATGAGCAGTTCTTC. This sequence encodes CSASPTGTPNEQFF.

The table lists this clonotype with many counts. The V and J genes are TRBV20-1 and TRBJ2-5, with TRBD2 matching 10 bases. V shed 2 bases and J 7 bases; nucleotides not matched to a gene: 16. The germline CDR1 and CDR2 sequences are DFQATT and SNEGSKA (reference sequence). The CDR3 extends over 17 amino acids. The CDR3 nucleotides are TGCAGTGCTAGAATCCTTGGAGCGGGGGGGCCTCTAGGGACCCAGTACTTC. It yields the protein CSARILGAGGPLGTQYF.